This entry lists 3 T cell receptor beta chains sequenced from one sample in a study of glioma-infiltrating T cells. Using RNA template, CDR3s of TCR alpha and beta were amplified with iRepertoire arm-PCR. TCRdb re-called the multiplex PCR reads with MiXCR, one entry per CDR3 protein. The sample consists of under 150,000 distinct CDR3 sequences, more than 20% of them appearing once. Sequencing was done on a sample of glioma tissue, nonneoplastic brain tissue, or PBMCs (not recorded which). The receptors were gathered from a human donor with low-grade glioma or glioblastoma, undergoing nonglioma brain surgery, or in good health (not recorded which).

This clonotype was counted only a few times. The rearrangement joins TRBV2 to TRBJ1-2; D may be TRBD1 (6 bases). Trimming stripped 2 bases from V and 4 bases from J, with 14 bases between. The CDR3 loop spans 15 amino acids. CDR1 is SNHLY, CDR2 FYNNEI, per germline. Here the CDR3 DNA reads TGTGCCAGCAGTGAACCGGCACAGGGTGTCTATGGCTACACCTTC. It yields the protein CASSEPAQGVYGYTF.

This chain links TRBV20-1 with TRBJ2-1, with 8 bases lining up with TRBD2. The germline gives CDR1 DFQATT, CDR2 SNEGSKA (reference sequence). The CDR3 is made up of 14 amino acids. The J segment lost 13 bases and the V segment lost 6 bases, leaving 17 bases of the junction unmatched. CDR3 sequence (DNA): TGCAGTGCCGGAGGACTAGCTGGTGGCGAGACCCAGTTCTTC. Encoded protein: CSAGGLAGGETQFF.

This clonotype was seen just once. The CDR3 is CASLTSGDSPIQDTEAFF. The CDR3, as DNA: TGTGCCAGCCTAACCTCCGGGGACAGTCCAATCCAGGACACTGAAGCTTTCTTT. J is TRBJ1-1 and V is TRBV6-2 or TRBV6-3; 7 positions match TRBD1. J was trimmed by 3 bases and V by 8 bases; bases with no gene match: 21. The CDR3 sequence is 18 residues long. CDR1 and CDR2 from the germline V gene are MNHEY and SVGEGT.